This TCR beta chain was captured by sequencing in a study of vaccination effects on CD4 cells after COVID-19. As for the study in general: A few convalescent patients gave early and late post-vaccination samples. Following the second dose by a median of 72 days, the post-vaccine samples were obtained. Whole-study results and caveats: New vaccine-induced clones dominated convalescents' post-vaccine spike-reactive clones.

CDR3 size: 13 residues. Trimming removed 3 bases from V and 7 bases from J, with 10 bases in between. The germline CDR1 and CDR2 sequences are SGHVS and FQNEAQ. Antigen-specific CD4+ T cells were expanded with viral peptide pools in the ViraFEST assay before sequencing. Upon completion of roughly ten days in culture, CD4+ T cells were isolated. The individual was infected with SARS-CoV-2 between March and December 2020, as confirmed by PCR. Two doses of BNT162b2 or mRNA-1273 vaccine were administered to participants. IL-2 medium was substituted for half the medium on days 3 and 7. Details on this clone: Its antigen is not identified.

Data came from immunoSEQ multiplex PCR; TCRdb stores just in-frame clones and leaves some out. The top ten clones hold roughly 20% of a sample with 15,000 to 20,000 clones, 74% of them seen once. The sample was CD4+ T cells from PBMCs cultured with SARS-CoV-2 spike peptides, taken after COVID-19 vaccination. The V gene is TRBV7-8, the J gene TRBJ2-1, with D perhaps assigned TRBD1 or TRBD2 (6 bases each). This clonotype was sampled from a human donor who had a prior SARS-CoV-2 infection. CDR3 nucleotide sequence: TGTGCCAGCAGCTTCGGGGGCGTTAATGAGCAGTTCTTC. As protein: CASSFGGVNEQFF.